This note documents a single T cell receptor (beta chain) sequence. This sample stems from a study of CD8 T cells in Susac syndrome. The authors reverse transcribed roughly 0.5 to 1 ug RNA with random hexamers. In TCRdb, the immunoSEQ multiplex PCR reads were re-called with MiXCR into one record per CDR3 protein. In the table there are some 190,000 distinct CDR3 sequences, nearly 97% of which are singletons. CDR1 is SGHRS and CDR2 is YFSETQ in the germline V gene. V shed 1 base and J 4 bases; nucleotides not matched to a gene: 5. CDR3 size: 15 residues. The chain joins TRBV5-1 to TRBJ2-5; 9 bases match TRBD2. Sequencing used CD4+ T cells from PBMCs. The receptor was derived from a human donor with multiple sclerosis. The CDR3 region has the DNA TGCGCCAGCAGCTTGCGAGGACTAGCGTTAGAGACCCAGTACTTC. Encoded protein: CASSLRGLALETQYF.